These 10 T cell receptor beta chains were all obtained from the same sample, sequenced in a study of T-cell memory formation after mild COVID-19. In TCRdb, the 5' RACE reads were re-called with MiXCR into one record per CDR3 protein. The top ten clones hold around 13% of a sample with 450,000 or so distinct CDR3 sequences, about 23% of them seen once. Sequenced material: PBMCs or a T cell subset sorted from them (not recorded which). The receptors derive from an adult woman who had mild COVID-19 (a few samples of this study predate the infection). Cell type and time point are not known.

This clonotype has a single count. The rearrangement links TRBV20-1 to TRBJ1-6, with TRBD1 matching over 9 bases. This CDR3 has 15 amino acids. V lost 4 bases to trimming and J lost 4 bases; unmatched junction nucleotides: 5. Germline V gene sequence: CDR1 DFQATT, CDR2 SNEGSKA (reference sequence). Written as DNA, the CDR3 is TGCAGTGCTACCGGGACAGGGAGATATAATTCACCCCTCCACTTT. This codes for CSATGTGRYNSPLHF.

This clonotype was seen more than once but under ten times. The chain combines TRBV12-3 or TRBV12-4 with TRBJ2-1; a weak D match, TRBD2 (7 bases). This CDR3 contains 14 residues. V gave up 1 base and J gave up 9 bases, with 13 bases separating them. In nucleotides, the CDR3 is TGTGCCAGCAGTTTAGTTGGGGGGGGCGGTGAGCAGTTCTTC. Protein sequence: CASSLVGGGGEQFF.

This clonotype was seen a few times. The chain links TRBV10-3 to TRBJ2-7, with D tentatively TRBD1 (5 bases). The CDR3 consists of 14 residues. Germline V gene sequence: CDR1 ENHRY, CDR2 SYGVKD. With 6 bases removed from V and 3 bases from J, the gap between germline ends came to 15 bases. CDR3 nucleotides: TGTGCCATCAGACCGCAGGGATGGGGCTACGAGCAGTACTTC. Its protein is CAIRPQGWGYEQYF.

This clonotype occurred many times. CDR3 loop: CASSLQYGYTF. The CDR3 DNA follows: TGTGCCAGCAGCTTGCAGTATGGCTACACCTTC. The chain couples TRBV5-6 to TRBJ1-2; D not resolved. The V end was cut by 1 base, the J end by 5 bases, with 3 bases between. The CDR3 covers 11 residues. In germline, CDR1 is SGHDT, CDR2 YYEEEE.

The chain uses TRBV10-3 and TRBJ2-3; a possible D gene is TRBD1 (6 bases). Per germline, CDR1 ENHRY and CDR2 SYGVKD. This CDR3 has 14 amino acids. The V gene lost 3 bases and the J gene lost 0 bases, with 7 bases spanning the gap. The CDR3 region is CAISDGQSTDTQYF. CDR3 DNA: TGTGCCATCAGTGATGGACAGAGCACAGATACGCAGTATTTT.

This clonotype was observed a few times. V gene TRBV4-1 combines with J gene TRBJ2-3, with 7 nucleotides matching TRBD2. With 1 base clipped from V and 2 bases from J, the junction kept 6 bases outside the gene matches. From germline, CDR1 is MGHRA and CDR2 YSYEKL. The CDR3 extends over 16 amino acids. The CDR3 DNA reads as TGCGCCAGCAGCCAAGTACACGCGGGGGACACAGATACGCAGTATTTT. Translated, it gives CASSQVHAGDTDTQYF.

This clonotype showed up just a few times. V and J are TRBV19 and TRBJ1-5; a possible D gene is TRBD1 (5 bases). Germline CDR1 LNHDA, CDR2 SQIVND (reference sequence). CDR3 length: 16 amino acids. V was clipped by 10 bases and J by 8 bases, with 27 bases between them. The CDR3 loop is CATTGLDSFPGKPQHF. Written as DNA, the CDR3 is TGTGCCACCACCGGATTAGACAGTTTCCCCGGAAAGCCCCAGCATTTT.

This rearrangement joins TRBV6-5 to TRBJ2-4; D possibly corresponds to TRBD2 (6 bases). The germline CDR1 and CDR2 sequences are MNHEY and SVGAGI. CDR3 length: 17 amino acids. Trimming took off 0 bases at V and 0 bases at J, with 12 bases between the two ends. DNA for the CDR3: TGTGCCAGCAGTTACTCGGGTCGGGGACTAGCCAAAAACATTCAGTACTTC. Encoded protein: CASSYSGRGLAKNIQYF.

A few counts support this clonotype. The chain is built from TRBV5-1 and TRBJ1-2, with 7 bases that match TRBD1. There are 15 residues in the CDR3. CDR1 SGHRS and CDR2 YFSETQ come from the germline V gene. The trim removed 4 bases at V and 7 bases at J, leaving 13 bases unmatched. Here the CDR3 DNA reads TGCGCCAGCAGCCCAGTAACAGGGGTGAAGAGTGGCTACACCTTC. Encoded protein: CASSPVTGVKSGYTF.

This clonotype was seen only a few times. The V and J genes are TRBV5-1 and TRBJ2-1; a possible D gene is TRBD2 (6 bases). The ends were cut back, 0 bases at V and 8 bases at J, with 12 bases in the middle. Germline V gene sequence: CDR1 SGHRS, CDR2 YFSETQ. The CDR3 consists of 14 residues. The CDR3: CASSLGLASDEQFF. The CDR3 DNA reads TGCGCCAGCAGCTTGGGGCTAGCGTCCGATGAGCAGTTCTTC.